This entry concerns a single T cell receptor beta chain. The length of the CDR3 is 14 residues. Per the germline V gene, CDR1 is MNHEY and CDR2 is SVGAGI. V lost 6 bases to trimming and J lost 3 bases; unmatched junction nucleotides: 7. The sample comes from a study of blood T cell repertoires in COVID-19. Study in general: Some COVID-19 samples were acute and others convalescent; all came from the United States, Italy and Spain. Sources were T cells, B-cell-depleted T cells, or PBMCs; the material itself was cDNA or gDNA.

Original processing methods: Nucleated cell number was recorded as an estimate derived from reference gene primer amplification. Profiled with immunoSEQ multiplex PCR; TCRdb holds only in-frame clones, not every one. V, J and clone size derive from that table, while D and trimming were established from the DNA sequence. The data hold 110,000 or so clones, with around 87% observed a single time. The sequenced sample consisted of peripheral blood. The receptor was isolated from a human donor in a cohort sampled during active COVID-19. This chain links TRBV6-5 with TRBJ1-1; TRBD1 matches 7 bases. The CDR3 loop is CASRHLDRDTEAFF. For the CDR3, the DNA is TGTGCCAGCAGACATCTCGACAGGGACACTGAAGCTTTCTTT.